This T cell receptor (beta chain) was sequenced for a study of T cells in Graves' hyperthyroidism and ophthalmopathy. Clinical Activity Scores of at least 3, NOSPECS grades of at least 4 and durations under 3 months characterized ophthalmopathy patients. The PBMCs studied were ones that came from 10 ml fresh peripheral blood. The CDR3 extends over 16 amino acids. V lost 5 bases and J lost 0; bases outside the gene matches: 8. Germline-derived CDR1 and CDR2 are SGHRS and YFSETQ. RNA transcripts served as the template for amplifying TCR beta CDR3 regions. During a first-round RT-PCR of the TCR CDR3, the HTBI primer set was used. Using its own MiXCR run on the multiplex PCR reads, TCRdb lists one record per CDR3 protein. The sample lists approximately 400,000 distinct CDR3 sequences, roughly 15% occurring once. This clonotype was seen at least ten times. Its antigen remains unidentified. Study-wide results and limits: Ophthalmopathy was told apart from stable hyperthyroidism by a 13 V-J model.

The chain employs TRBV5-1 and TRBJ2-7, with TRBD2 identical over 10 bases. The sample taken for sequencing was blood. This receptor was taken from a woman in her twenties or thirties with Graves' ophthalmopathy. The CDR3 region is CASRTDSGGLSYEQYF. CDR3 nucleotide sequence: TGCGCCAGCAGGACCGATAGCGGGGGGCTCTCCTACGAGCAGTACTTC.